The present T cell receptor beta chain was sequenced within a study of shared clonotypes between healthy human individuals. CDR3 size: 14 residues. J gave up 8 bases and V 4 bases, and 4 bases lay outside the gene matches. The germline gives CDR1 SGHAT, CDR2 FQNNGV. Over several immunoSEQ plates, each subset's genomic DNA was distributed in even portions. Sequencing used immunoSEQ multiplex PCR; TCRdb keeps in-frame clones, though not all of them. The sample has approximately 1.5 million clones; about 98% are singletons. On this clone: What it recognizes is unknown.

Study results and limitations: A small donor pool kept down the genetic and exposure-history diversity that was represented.

The V call is TRBV11-2, the J call TRBJ2-1, with 11 bases aligning to TRBD2. The sequencing input was naive CD4+ T cells sorted from blood. The subset: CD45RA+ positively selected. The clonotype originates from a young man in good health. CDR3 sequence (DNA): TGTGCCAGCAGCTCTCTAGCGGGAGGCTATGAGCAGTTCTTC. Translated: CASSSLAGGYEQFF.